This TCR beta chain was identified in a study of blood T cell repertoires in COVID-19. The table came from immunoSEQ multiplex PCR; TCRdb's copy has only in-frame clones and leaves some out. Of approximately 150,000 clones listed, roughly 80% are singletons. This sequence originates from a woman aged 70-85 years with acute or convalescent COVID-19. The sample consisted of peripheral blood.

The CDR3 nucleotides read TGTGCCAGCAGTTTCGCGGAGCCCCTCACCGGGGAGCTGTTTTTT. Protein: CASSFAEPLTGELFF. The chain employs TRBV6-6 and TRBJ2-2, with D hard to call. The germline gives CDR1 MNHNY, CDR2 SVGAGI (reference sequence). The CDR3 runs 15 residues. Trimming took off 4 bases at V and 4 bases at J, with 13 bases between the two ends.